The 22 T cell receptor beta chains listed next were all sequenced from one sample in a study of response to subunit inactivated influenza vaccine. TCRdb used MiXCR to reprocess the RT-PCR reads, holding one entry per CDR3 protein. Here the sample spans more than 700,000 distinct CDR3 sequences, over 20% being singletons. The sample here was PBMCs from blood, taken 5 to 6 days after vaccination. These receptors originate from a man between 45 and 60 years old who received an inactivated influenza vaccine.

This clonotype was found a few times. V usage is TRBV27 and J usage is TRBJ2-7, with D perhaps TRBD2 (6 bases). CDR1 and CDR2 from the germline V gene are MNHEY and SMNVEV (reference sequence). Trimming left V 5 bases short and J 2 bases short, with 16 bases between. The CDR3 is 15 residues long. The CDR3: CASSATSWGAYEQYF. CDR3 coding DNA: TGTGCCAGCAGTGCTACTAGTTGGGGGGCCTACGAGCAGTACTTC.

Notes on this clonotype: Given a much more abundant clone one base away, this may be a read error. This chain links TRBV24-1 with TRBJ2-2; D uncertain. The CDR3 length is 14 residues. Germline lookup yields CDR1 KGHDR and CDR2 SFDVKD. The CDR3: CATTPGVNIGELFF. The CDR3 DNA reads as TGTGCCACCACTCCCGGAGTAAACATCGGGGAGCTGTTTTTT.

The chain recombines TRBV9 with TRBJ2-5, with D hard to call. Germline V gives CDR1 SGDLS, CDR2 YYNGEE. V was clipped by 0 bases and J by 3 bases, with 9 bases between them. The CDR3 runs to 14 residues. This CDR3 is CASSVDRLEETQYF. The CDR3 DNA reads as TGTGCCAGCAGCGTAGACAGATTAGAAGAGACCCAGTACTTC.

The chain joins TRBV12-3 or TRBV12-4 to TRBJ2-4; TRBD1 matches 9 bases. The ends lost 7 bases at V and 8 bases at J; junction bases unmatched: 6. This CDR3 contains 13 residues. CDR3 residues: CASKNRGPDIQYF. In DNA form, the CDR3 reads TGTGCCAGCAAAAACAGGGGGCCTGACATTCAGTACTTC.

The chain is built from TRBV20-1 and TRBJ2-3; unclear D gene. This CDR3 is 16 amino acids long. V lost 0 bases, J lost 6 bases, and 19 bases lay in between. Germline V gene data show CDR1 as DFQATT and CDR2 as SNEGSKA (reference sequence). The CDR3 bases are TGCAGTGCTAGAGATGGTGGGGTTCTTCTCCCGGATACGCAGTATTTT. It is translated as CSARDGGVLLPDTQYF.

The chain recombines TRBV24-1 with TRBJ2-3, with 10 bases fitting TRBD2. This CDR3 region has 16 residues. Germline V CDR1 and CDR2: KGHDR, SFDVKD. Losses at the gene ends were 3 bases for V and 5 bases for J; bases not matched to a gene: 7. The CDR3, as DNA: TGTGCCACCAGTGATCCAAGCGGGGGGGCGCGAGATACGCAGTATTTT. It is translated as CATSDPSGGARDTQYF.

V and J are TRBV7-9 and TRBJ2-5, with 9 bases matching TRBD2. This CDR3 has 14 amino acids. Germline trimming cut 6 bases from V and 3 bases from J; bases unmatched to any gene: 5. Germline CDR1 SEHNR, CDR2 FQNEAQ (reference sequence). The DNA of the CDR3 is TGTGCCAGCAGGGCTAGCGGGGTAAAAGAGACCCAGTACTTC. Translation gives CASRASGVKETQYF.

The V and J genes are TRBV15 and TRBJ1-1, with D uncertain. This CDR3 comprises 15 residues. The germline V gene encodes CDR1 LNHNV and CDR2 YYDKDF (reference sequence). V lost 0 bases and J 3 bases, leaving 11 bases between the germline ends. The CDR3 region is CATSRERNIHTEAFF. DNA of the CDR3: TGTGCCACCAGCAGAGAAAGGAACATACACACTGAAGCTTTCTTT.

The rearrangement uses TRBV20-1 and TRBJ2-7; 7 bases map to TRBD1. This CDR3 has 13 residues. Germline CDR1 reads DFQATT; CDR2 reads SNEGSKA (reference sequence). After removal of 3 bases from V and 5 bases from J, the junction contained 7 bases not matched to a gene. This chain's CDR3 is CSARRGQKNEQYF. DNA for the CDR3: TGCAGTGCTAGGAGGGGACAGAAGAACGAGCAGTACTTC.

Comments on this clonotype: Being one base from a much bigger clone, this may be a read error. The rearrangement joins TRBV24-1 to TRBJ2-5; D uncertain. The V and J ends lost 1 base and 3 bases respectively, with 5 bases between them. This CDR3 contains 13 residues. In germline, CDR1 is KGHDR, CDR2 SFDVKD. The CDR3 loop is CATSDFSEETQYF. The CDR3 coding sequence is TGTGCCACCAGTGATTTTTCAGAAGAGACCCAGTACTTC.

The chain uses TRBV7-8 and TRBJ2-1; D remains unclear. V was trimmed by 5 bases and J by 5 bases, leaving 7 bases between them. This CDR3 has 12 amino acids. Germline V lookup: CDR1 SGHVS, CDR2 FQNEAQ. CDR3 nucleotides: TGTGCCAGCAGCCTGAACCACAATGAGCAGTTCTTC. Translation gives CASSLNHNEQFF.

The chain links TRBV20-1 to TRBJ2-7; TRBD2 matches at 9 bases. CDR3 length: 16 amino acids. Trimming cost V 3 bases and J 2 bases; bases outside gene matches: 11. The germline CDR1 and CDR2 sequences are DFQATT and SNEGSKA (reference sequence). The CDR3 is CSASAHSGSGAYEQYF. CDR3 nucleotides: TGCAGTGCTAGCGCTCATAGCGGGAGTGGAGCCTACGAGCAGTACTTC.

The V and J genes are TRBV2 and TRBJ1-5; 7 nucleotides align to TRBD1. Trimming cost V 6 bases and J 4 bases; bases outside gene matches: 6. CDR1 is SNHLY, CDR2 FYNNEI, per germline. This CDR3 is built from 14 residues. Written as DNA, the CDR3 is TGTGCCAGCAGACAGGGGTTACAGAATCAGCCCCAGCATTTT. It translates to CASRQGLQNQPQHF.

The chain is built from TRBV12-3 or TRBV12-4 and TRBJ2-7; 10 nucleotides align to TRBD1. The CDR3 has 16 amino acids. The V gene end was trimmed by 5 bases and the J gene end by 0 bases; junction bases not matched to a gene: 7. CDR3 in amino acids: CASSGGTGDVSYEQYF. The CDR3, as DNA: TGTGCCAGCAGTGGGGGGACAGGGGACGTCTCCTACGAGCAGTACTTC.

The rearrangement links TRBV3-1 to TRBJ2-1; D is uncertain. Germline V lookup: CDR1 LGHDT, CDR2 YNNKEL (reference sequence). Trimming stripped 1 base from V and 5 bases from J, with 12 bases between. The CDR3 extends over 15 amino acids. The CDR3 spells CASSQAARNNNEQFF. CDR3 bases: TGTGCCAGCAGCCAAGCTGCACGGAACAACAATGAGCAGTTCTTC.

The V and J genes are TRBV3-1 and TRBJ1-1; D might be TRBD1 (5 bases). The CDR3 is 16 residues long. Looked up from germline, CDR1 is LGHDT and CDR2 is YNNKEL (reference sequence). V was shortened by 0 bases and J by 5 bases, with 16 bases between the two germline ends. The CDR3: CASSQDYGTSVTEAFF. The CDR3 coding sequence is TGTGCCAGCAGCCAAGATTATGGGACCAGCGTGACTGAAGCTTTCTTT. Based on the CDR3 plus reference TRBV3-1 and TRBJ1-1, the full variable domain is DTAVSQTPKYLVTQMGNDKSIKCEQNLGHDTMYWYKQDSKKFLKIMFSYNNKELIINETVPNRFSPKSPDKAHLNLHINSLELGDSAVYFCASSQDYGTSVTEAFFGQGTRLTVV.

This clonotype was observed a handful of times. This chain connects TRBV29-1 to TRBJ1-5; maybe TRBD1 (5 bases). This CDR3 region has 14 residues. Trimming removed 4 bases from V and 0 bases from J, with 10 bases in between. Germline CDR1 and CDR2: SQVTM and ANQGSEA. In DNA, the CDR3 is TGCAGCGTTGGATTTGGGGGTAGCAATCAGCCCCAGCATTTT. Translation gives CSVGFGGSNQPQHF.

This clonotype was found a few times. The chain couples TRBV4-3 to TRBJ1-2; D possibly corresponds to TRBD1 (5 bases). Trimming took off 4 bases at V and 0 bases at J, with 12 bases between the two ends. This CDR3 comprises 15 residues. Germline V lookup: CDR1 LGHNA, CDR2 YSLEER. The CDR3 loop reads CASSRTWDPNYGYTF. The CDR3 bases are TGCGCCAGCAGCCGGACGTGGGACCCTAACTATGGCTACACCTTC.

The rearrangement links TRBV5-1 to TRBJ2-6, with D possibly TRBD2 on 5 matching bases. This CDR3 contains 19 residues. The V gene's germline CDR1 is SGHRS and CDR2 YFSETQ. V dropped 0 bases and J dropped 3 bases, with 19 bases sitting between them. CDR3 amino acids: CASSLAGYGDLGGANVLTF. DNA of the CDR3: TGCGCCAGCAGCTTGGCGGGGTATGGGGATCTTGGTGGGGCCAACGTCCTGACTTTC.

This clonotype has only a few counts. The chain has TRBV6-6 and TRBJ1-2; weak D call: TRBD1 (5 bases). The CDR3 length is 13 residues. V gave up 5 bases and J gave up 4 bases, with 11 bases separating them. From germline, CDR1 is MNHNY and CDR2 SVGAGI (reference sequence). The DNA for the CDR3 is TGTGCCAGCAGTCGGGACGGCTTCTATGGCTACACCTTC. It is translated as CASSRDGFYGYTF.

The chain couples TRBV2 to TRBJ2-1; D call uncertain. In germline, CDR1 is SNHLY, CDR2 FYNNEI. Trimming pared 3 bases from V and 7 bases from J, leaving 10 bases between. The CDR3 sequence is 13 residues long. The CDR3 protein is CASSEVVTNEQFF. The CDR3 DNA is TGTGCCAGCAGTGAGGTGGTTACGAATGAGCAGTTCTTC.

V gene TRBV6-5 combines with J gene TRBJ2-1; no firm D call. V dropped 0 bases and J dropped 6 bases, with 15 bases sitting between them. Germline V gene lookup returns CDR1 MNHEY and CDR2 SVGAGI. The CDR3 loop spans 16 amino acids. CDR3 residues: CASSYSAISPRNEQFF. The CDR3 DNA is TGTGCCAGCAGTTACTCCGCAATTAGTCCGCGCAATGAGCAGTTCTTC.